The sequence of this T cell receptor beta chain was determined in a study of cytotoxic CD8 clonotypes in ibrutinib-treated CLL. As for the study in general: Among responders, around 25 were partial and 2 complete; after median roughly 70 months, approximately 15 stayed remitted and approximately 12 progressed. The response samples were taken once patients had been treated for a median of about 12 months, range 6 to 36.

Clones were sequenced by immunoSEQ multiplex PCR, and TCRdb holds only the in-frame ones, with some missing. This sample has some 200,000 clones, with over 55% found just once. Germline V gives CDR1 MNHEY, CDR2 SMNVEV (reference sequence). Trimming took 6 bases from V and 2 from J; bases not matched to a gene: 14. CDR3 length: 17 amino acids. The starting material was PBMCs, obtained after 24 months of ibrutinib treatment. V usage is TRBV27 and J usage is TRBJ1-2, with 8 bases that match TRBD1. The sequence derives from a human donor with chronic lymphocytic leukemia. In DNA form, the CDR3 reads TGTGCCAGCAGATATACTCGAGGACAGGGAGAGAACTATGGCTACACCTTC. This codes for CASRYTRGQGENYGYTF.